This is a list of T cell receptor beta chains from one sample in a study of tumor-infiltrating lymphocytes in localized non-small cell lung cancer. Profiling relied on immunoSEQ multiplex PCR, and the TCRdb table lists in-frame clones only, not all of them. The table has just under 30,000 clones, 70% to 90% seen once. What was sequenced was lung tumor tissue. The receptors stem from a human donor with non-small cell lung cancer. Both conserved end residues are part of each CDR3. Fields, in order: D gene, J gene, V gene, clone size, CDR3 DNA, CDR3 protein. A D gene is named only where the DNA matches it firmly. The size of a clone is reported for some rows only, either as once, few or many, or as a class for expanded clones.

>NA|TRBJ1-5|TRBV10-3|NA
TGTGCCATCAGCCCGGGGCTTTTGGGGCAGCCCCAGCATTTT
CAISPGLLGQPQHF
>TRBD1|TRBJ2-5|TRBV19|NA
TGTGCCAGTACCGCGGAAGGACAGGGTCCCAAGGAGACCCAGTACTTC
CASTAEGQGPKETQYF
>NA|TRBJ2-3|TRBV7-9|NA
TGTGCCGTCACGACGGGCCCAGGCACAGATACGCAGTATTTT
CAVTTGPGTDTQYF
>NA|TRBJ2-7|TRBV6-1|NA
TGTGCCAGCATGGGGTACAGGGACGAGCAGTACTTC
CASMGYRDEQYF
>NA|TRBJ2-1|TRBV6-5|NA
TGTGCCAGCAGTTACGGGGGATCCGGTGAGCAGTTCTTC
CASSYGGSGEQFF
>NA|TRBJ2-7|TRBV6-5|NA
TGTGCCAGCAGTTCCGACCTAGATTACGAGCAGTACTTC
CASSSDLDYEQYF
>TRBD2|TRBJ2-5|TRBV5-1|NA
TGCGCCAGCAGCTTGAGCGGGGGGCGGCAGCAAGAGACCCAGTACTTC
CASSLSGGRQQETQYF
>NA|TRBJ2-7|TRBV14|NA
TGTGCCAGCAGCCAAGATTGGTCGGGGGACGAGCAGTACTTC
CASSQDWSGDEQYF
>TRBD1|TRBJ2-7|TRBV28|NA
TGTGCCAGCAGTCAGCAGGGGGCGCGTAGCTCCTACGAGCAGTACTTC
CASSQQGARSSYEQYF
>TRBD2|TRBJ2-7|TRBV7-9|NA
TGTGCCAGCAGCTTACTAGCGGGGGTGAGCTCCTACGAGCAGTACTTC
CASSLLAGVSSYEQYF
>NA|TRBJ1-1|TRBV6-4|NA
TGTGCCAGCAGCGCCGGACAGAACACTGAAGCTTTCTTT
CASSAGQNTEAFF
>TRBD2|TRBJ2-1|TRBV19|NA
TGTGCCAGTAGTATCCAAAGCGGGGGGGCATTGGGGGCATACAATGAGCAGTTCTTC
CASSIQSGGALGAYNEQFF
>NA|TRBJ2-7|TRBV11-1|NA
TGTGCCAGCGCCCTTGGGGGCGGGGTGGCCTACGAGCAGTACTTC
CASALGGGVAYEQYF
>NA|TRBJ2-1|TRBV30|once
TGTGCCTGTGATTTGGGGGTGGCGACAAGGGGGCAGTTCTTC
CACDLGVATRGQFF
>TRBD2|TRBJ2-3|TRBV7-3|once
TGTGCCAGCAGCTTAAACAGCGGGGCCTACACAGATACGCAGTATTTT
CASSLNSGAYTDTQYF
>NA|TRBJ2-1|TRBV9|NA
TGTGCCAGCAGCGTAGACGCGGAGCAGTTCTTC
CASSVDAEQFF
>TRBD1|TRBJ1-5|TRBV7-6|NA
TGTGCCAGCAGTAAAACTGACAGGGGGGGTCAGCCCCAGCATTTT
CASSKTDRGGQPQHF